One sample yielded the 20 T cell receptor beta chains listed below, sequenced in a study of blood T cell repertoires in COVID-19. Libraries were prepared by immunoSEQ multiplex PCR; TCRdb keeps only in-frame clonotypes and omits some of them. Seen here are 110,000 or so clones, about 85% observed once, and the top ten hold around 13%. The sequencing input was peripheral blood. These receptors all stem from a human donor in a cohort sampled during active COVID-19.

The gene calls are TRBV9 and TRBJ2-1; D gene unclear. V was trimmed by 1 base and J by 1 base, leaving 9 bases between them. CDR3 size: 15 residues. Germline V gives CDR1 SGDLS, CDR2 YYNGEE. CDR3 nucleotide sequence: TGTGCCAGCAGCGTATCAGGATTGTCCTACAATGAGCAGTTCTTC. Amino acid sequence: CASSVSGLSYNEQFF.

This sequence joins TRBV6-6 and TRBJ1-3; 12 positions agree with TRBD1. Losses at the gene ends were 5 bases for V and 4 bases for J; bases not matched to a gene: 9. Per the germline V gene, CDR1 is MNHNY and CDR2 is SVGAGI (reference sequence). This CDR3 has 17 amino acids. The CDR3 loop reads CASSRGGQGAKGNTIYF. The CDR3 DNA sequence: TGTGCCAGCAGTCGGGGGGGACAGGGGGCAAAGGGAAACACCATATATTTT.

The chain couples TRBV3-1 (or the pseudogene TRBV3-2) to TRBJ2-1; TRBD1 agrees at 7 bases. J gave up 10 bases and V 5 bases, and 5 bases lay outside the gene matches. The length of the CDR3 is 12 residues. Germline CDR1 is LGHDT and CDR2 is YNNKEL (reference sequence). The CDR3 protein is CASSDRVKEQFF. For the CDR3, the DNA is TGTGCCAGCAGCGACAGGGTCAAAGAGCAGTTCTTC.

The chain is built from TRBV7-9 and TRBJ1-2, with D possibly TRBD1 on 5 matching bases. CDR3 length equals 14 residues. Trimming left V 8 bases short and J 3 bases short, with 16 bases between. Germline V lookup: CDR1 SEHNR, CDR2 FQNEAQ (reference sequence). The CDR3 loop is CASSRGWGHYGYTF. The CDR3 DNA reads as TGTGCCAGCTCCCGTGGTTGGGGCCACTATGGCTACACCTTC.

The rearrangement joins TRBV6-5 to TRBJ2-7; 9 bases are a match to TRBD1. This CDR3 is 13 amino acids long. J gave up 3 bases and V 6 bases, and 3 bases lay outside the gene matches. In germline, CDR1 is MNHEY, CDR2 SVGAGI. CDR3 amino acids: CASRGTGFYEQYF. The CDR3 DNA sequence: TGTGCCAGCAGAGGGACAGGGTTCTACGAGCAGTACTTC.

This chain joins TRBV6-5 and TRBJ2-1; D may be TRBD2 (6 bases). CDR1 is MNHEY and CDR2 is SVGAGI in the germline V gene. The length of the CDR3 is 11 residues. Here the CDR3 DNA reads TGTGCACGGGACTTTTACAATGAGCAGTTCTTC. Amino acids: CARDFYNEQFF.

The V and J genes are TRBV6-5 and TRBJ2-7, with D maybe TRBD2 (6 bases). CDR1 and CDR2 from the germline V gene are MNHEY and SVGAGI. Trimming shortened V by 6 bases and J by 4 bases, and 10 bases separated the two germline ends. The CDR3 runs 12 residues. CDR3 DNA sequence: TGTGCCAGCAGCGCAGGGAGGTACGAGCAGTACTTC. Translating gives CASSAGRYEQYF.

The gene calls are TRBV11-2 and TRBJ2-3, with 11 bases lining up with TRBD2. There are 17 residues in the CDR3. Trimming cost V 7 bases and J 8 bases; bases outside gene matches: 17. CDR1 and CDR2 from the germline V gene are SGHAT and FQNNGV. The CDR3 DNA is TGTGCCAGCACCCTCCCGGGTCTAGCGGGGGGAGGGGGTACGCAGTATTTT. Translated: CASTLPGLAGGGGTQYF.

This chain's CDR3 is CASSLRQGLTDTQYF. The CDR3 DNA reads TGTGCCAGCAGCTTAAGACAGGGCCTCACAGATACGCAGTATTTT. The chain links TRBV7-9 to TRBJ2-3, with 7 bases fitting TRBD1. The CDR3 loop spans 15 amino acids. With 2 bases clipped from V and 2 bases from J, the junction kept 4 bases outside the gene matches. Germline V gives CDR1 SEHNR, CDR2 FQNEAQ (reference sequence).

The chain links TRBV10-3 to TRBJ2-7; 10 positions match TRBD1. V gave up 11 bases and J gave up 2 bases; unmatched junction bases: 9. From germline, CDR1 is ENHRY and CDR2 SYGVKD. This CDR3 has 14 residues. CDR3 residues: CAVGGTGVAYEQYF. Here the CDR3 DNA reads TGTGCCGTGGGCGGGACAGGGGTTGCCTACGAGCAGTACTTC.

The chain has TRBV4-3 and TRBJ2-3; D not certain. Germline lookup yields CDR1 LGHNA and CDR2 YSLEER. The CDR3 has 14 residues. Trimming removed 0 bases from V and 8 bases from J, with 12 bases in between. The CDR3 coding sequence is TGCGCCAGCAGCCAAGATCGGTCAGCGTTTACGCAGTATTTT. This translates into CASSQDRSAFTQYF.

V usage is TRBV4-3 and J usage is TRBJ2-1, with 9 bases lining up with TRBD2. CDR1 and CDR2 (germline): LGHNA, YSLEER. V lost 0 bases and J lost 8; bases outside the gene matches: 8. CDR3 length: 16 amino acids. CDR3 residues: CASSQDPSGAGDEQFF. CDR3 in DNA: TGCGCCAGCAGCCAAGACCCTAGCGGGGCTGGGGATGAGCAGTTCTTC.

This chain links TRBV11-2 with TRBJ2-7, with 9 nucleotides matching TRBD1. The V and J ends lost 5 bases and 5 bases, in that order; junction bases with no gene match: 7. The CDR3 contains 14 residues. The germline CDR1 and CDR2 sequences are SGHAT and FQNNGV. The CDR3 is CASSLDRGIDEQYF. The CDR3 coding sequence is TGTGCCAGCAGCCTCGACAGGGGGATCGACGAGCAGTACTTC.

The rearrangement joins TRBV2 to TRBJ2-1; D call uncertain. V gave up 4 bases and J gave up 0 bases, with 10 bases separating them. Germline values: CDR1 SNHLY, CDR2 FYNNEI. CDR3 length: 15 amino acids. CDR3 in DNA: TGTGCCAGCAGTGGGAGAGAGAACTCCTACAATGAGCAGTTCTTC. It yields the protein CASSGRENSYNEQFF.

This rearrangement joins TRBV7-2 to TRBJ2-7; D call uncertain. Trimming left V 6 bases short and J 3 bases short, with 12 bases between. This CDR3 has 13 amino acids. Germline CDR1 reads SGHTA; CDR2 reads FQGNSA. The CDR3 nucleotides are TGTGCCAGCAGTCCATCTCCCTACTACGAGCAGTACTTC. Translating gives CASSPSPYYEQYF.

The chain employs TRBV11-1 and TRBJ2-6; D is undetermined. Germline V gives CDR1 SGHAT, CDR2 FQDESV (reference sequence). V lost 1 base and J 0 bases, leaving 7 bases between the germline ends. CDR3 size: 16 residues. The CDR3 nucleotides read TGTGCCAGCAGCTTAGGTCAGGTCTCTGGGGCCAACGTCCTGACTTTC. It translates to CASSLGQVSGANVLTF.

CDR3 bases: TGTGCCAGCAGCCCCGGGACAGGGCGAAAAGAGACCCAGTACTTC. This sequence encodes CASSPGTGRKETQYF. The V gene is TRBV5-4, the J gene TRBJ2-5; 9 bases are shared with TRBD1. The V and J ends lost 4 bases and 3 bases, in that order; junction bases with no gene match: 7. The CDR3 has 15 amino acids. Germline loops: CDR1 SGHNT, CDR2 YYREEE (reference sequence).

The V gene is TRBV12-3 or TRBV12-4, the J gene TRBJ1-1; tentatively, D is TRBD1 (5 bases). V gave up 6 bases and J gave up 5 bases, with 13 bases separating them. This CDR3 spans 13 amino acids. CDR3 protein: CASSPRVWTEAFF. The CDR3 bases are TGTGCCAGCAGCCCCAGGGTGTGGACTGAAGCTTTCTTT.

The CDR3 nucleotides are TGTGCCAGTAGTACCGGGAAACCGGGAAAGCAGTACTTC. Amino acid sequence: CASSTGKPGKQYF. The chain links TRBV19 to TRBJ2-7; maybe TRBD2 (5 bases). The CDR3 consists of 13 residues. The germline CDR1 and CDR2 sequences are LNHDA and SQIVND (reference sequence). Trimming took off 4 bases at V and 8 bases at J, with 15 bases between the two ends.

The chain is built from TRBV27 and TRBJ2-7; D gene ambiguous. The CDR3 is made up of 14 amino acids. Per germline, CDR1 MNHEY and CDR2 SMNVEV (reference sequence). Deletions cut 3 bases from V and 2 bases from J, with 11 bases between. CDR3 nucleotides: TGTGCCAGCAGTTTTGGCACAGAAACCTACGAGCAGTACTTC. Translation gives CASSFGTETYEQYF.